Following are 26 T cell receptor beta chains from one sample sequenced in a study of cytomegalovirus exposure and HLA in healthy donors. PCR was performed using 60 Vbeta and 13 Jbeta primers. Profiling relied on immunoSEQ multiplex PCR, and the TCRdb table lists in-frame clones only, not all of them. The table lists 100,000 to 150,000 clones, around four fifths of them singletons. Specimen: PBMCs. The source of these receptors is a female donor in good health and CMV-seronegative.

The chain has TRBV5-8 and TRBJ2-5, with 9 positions matching TRBD1. Germline V gives CDR1 SGHTS, CDR2 YDEGEE. CDR3 size: 14 residues. The junction had 3 bases not matched to a gene; V was cut back by 1 base and J by 5 bases. The CDR3 DNA reads TGTGCCAGCAGCTTGACAGGGGGCCGGGAGACCCAGTACTTC. Translation: CASSLTGGRETQYF. Drawing the rest from reference TRBV5-8 and TRBJ2-5, the complete variable domain is EAGVTQSPTHLIKTRGQQATLRCSPISGHTSVYWYQQALGLGLQFLLWYDEGEERNRGNFPPRFSGRQFPNYSSELNVNALELEDSALYLCASSLTGGRETQYFGPGTRLLVL.

J is TRBJ2-2 and V is TRBV28, with D perhaps matching TRBD2 (5 bases). The CDR3 spans 15 residues. Between the trimmed V and J ends, which lost 6 bases and 7 bases, there was a span of 18 bases. Germline V gene data show CDR1 as MDHEN and CDR2 as SYDVKM. CDR3 in DNA: TGTGCCAGCAGCGAAAACCCGGGGTCCTTCGGGGAGCTGTTTTTT. Its protein product is CASSENPGSFGELFF.

This clone came up a few times. V is TRBV2 and J is TRBJ2-7; D is uncertain. V was trimmed by 10 bases and J by 9 bases, leaving 31 bases between them. The CDR3 contains 16 residues. Germline V gives CDR1 SNHLY, CDR2 FYNNEI. CDR3 nucleotide sequence: TGTGCCACCGTCCCCATCGGCACAGATTTTCTTTCTGGGCAGTACTTC. This codes for CATVPIGTDFLSGQYF.

V usage is TRBV6-6 and J usage is TRBJ2-1; 7 bases map to TRBD1. CDR3 length equals 15 residues. Germline lookup yields CDR1 MNHNY and CDR2 SVGAGI (reference sequence). V lost 7 bases and J lost 4; bases outside the gene matches: 10. CDR3 sequence: CASTRRAGGYNEQFF. The CDR3 nucleotides are TGTGCCAGCACCCGTAGGGCAGGGGGATACAATGAGCAGTTCTTC.

The chain combines TRBV6-1 with TRBJ2-7; 11 bases match TRBD1. Germline V gene lookup returns CDR1 MNHNS and CDR2 SASEGT. The CDR3 consists of 14 residues. Unmatched junction bases numbered 5, after V lost 7 bases and J lost 3 bases. The CDR3 DNA is TGTGCCAGCAATACCGGGACAGGGGGCTACGAGCAGTACTTC. Residues: CASNTGTGGYEQYF.

The chain links TRBV5-8 to TRBJ2-7; D remains ambiguous. In germline, CDR1 is SGHTS, CDR2 YDEGEE. The V and J ends lost 2 bases and 4 bases respectively, with 13 bases between them. This CDR3 is built from 14 residues. The CDR3: CASSFRQVLYEQYF. In DNA form, the CDR3 reads TGTGCCAGCAGCTTTCGGCAGGTCCTATACGAGCAGTACTTC.

Points on this clone: Other DNA sequences from this sample encode an identical CDR3 as well. This chain joins TRBV28 and TRBJ2-1; D gene uncertain. Trimming took off 1 base at V and 2 bases at J, with 3 bases between the two ends. Per the germline V gene, CDR1 is MDHEN and CDR2 is SYDVKM. This CDR3 is 13 amino acids long. CDR3 coding DNA: TGTGCCAGCAGTTTATCAGCCTACAATGAGCAGTTCTTC. It is translated as CASSLSAYNEQFF.

This clone was seen once. The chain is built from TRBV4-1 and TRBJ1-2, with D perhaps matching TRBD1 (6 bases). This CDR3 is 14 amino acids long. Germline V gives CDR1 MGHRA, CDR2 YSYEKL. V was cut by 3 bases and J by 5 bases, with 13 bases left in between. The CDR3 DNA sequence: TGCGCCAGCAGCCAGTCCACAGGGATTTATGGCTACACCTTC. This encodes CASSQSTGIYGYTF.

There are a few counts of this clone. The chain employs TRBV19 and TRBJ1-4; 11 bases align to TRBD1. This CDR3 spans 16 amino acids. CDR1 LNHDA and CDR2 SQIVND come from the germline V gene (reference sequence). Trimming removed 4 bases from V and 2 bases from J; junction bases left unmatched: 3. The CDR3 here is CASSKGTGGTNEKLFF. CDR3 coding DNA: TGTGCCAGTAGTAAGGGGACAGGGGGGACTAATGAAAAACTGTTTTTT.

V usage is TRBV7-3 and J usage is TRBJ2-1; 8 nucleotides line up with TRBD2. The CDR3 is 16 residues long. After removal of 0 bases from V and 4 bases from J, the junction contained 5 bases not matched to a gene. Per the germline V gene, CDR1 is SGHTA and CDR2 is FQGTGA. The CDR3 nucleotides read TGTGCCAGCAGCTTAACGGCTAGCGGGCGATACAATGAGCAGTTCTTC. This sequence encodes CASSLTASGRYNEQFF. Combining the CDR3 with reference TRBV7-3 and TRBJ2-1 gives the whole variable domain GAGVSQTPSNKVTEKGKYVELRCDPISGHTALYWYRQSLGQGPEFLIYFQGTGAADDSGLPNDRFFAVRPEGSVSTLKIQRTERGDSAVYLCASSLTASGRYNEQFFGPGTRLTVL.

The J gene is TRBJ1-1, the V gene TRBV4-3, with 9 bases identical to TRBD1. The CDR3 spans 13 residues. Trimming at V came to 0 bases and at J to 7 bases, leaving 0 bases not matched to a gene. Germline-derived CDR1 and CDR2 are LGHNA and YSLEER. CDR3: CASSQEGQGEAFF. DNA of the CDR3: TGCGCCAGCAGCCAAGAGGGACAGGGTGAAGCTTTCTTT.

The gene calls are TRBV28 and TRBJ1-1; D perhaps matches TRBD1 (6 bases). CDR3 length: 16 residues. CDR1 and CDR2 (germline): MDHEN, SYDVKM. V gave up 4 bases and J gave up 3 bases, with 18 bases separating them. CDR3 amino acids: CASSSGPAGDDTEAFF. Written as DNA, the CDR3 is TGTGCCAGCAGTTCCGGCCCGGCAGGGGACGACACTGAAGCTTTCTTT.

The gene calls are TRBV7-8 and TRBJ2-7; the D is unclear. Germline lookup yields CDR1 SGHVS and CDR2 FQNEAQ. Trimming stripped 1 base from V and 2 bases from J, with 12 bases between. The CDR3 has 15 amino acids. CDR3 amino acids: CASSLVESRPYEQYF. CDR3 nucleotides: TGTGCCAGCAGCTTAGTGGAATCCAGGCCCTACGAGCAGTACTTC.

This clone turned up a few times. The rearrangement links TRBV19 to TRBJ1-1; 10 nucleotides agree with TRBD1. Losses at the gene ends were 7 bases for V and 4 bases for J; bases not matched to a gene: 6. The CDR3 is made up of 14 amino acids. Looked up from germline, CDR1 is LNHDA and CDR2 is SQIVND (reference sequence). The chain's CDR3 is CASKDRGVGTEAFF. DNA for the CDR3: TGTGCCAGTAAGGACAGGGGGGTGGGCACTGAAGCTTTCTTT.

The chain couples TRBV9 to TRBJ2-7; 8 positions agree with TRBD2. CDR3 length equals 15 residues. Germline-derived CDR1 and CDR2 are SGDLS and YYNGEE. Germline trimming cut 4 bases from V and 4 bases from J; bases unmatched to any gene: 10. The CDR3 spells CASSPHGAGVYEQYF. For the CDR3, the DNA is TGTGCCAGCAGCCCCCATGGAGCGGGAGTTTACGAGCAGTACTTC.

The chain employs TRBV28 and TRBJ1-3; TRBD1 matches at 9 bases. V gave up 7 bases and J gave up 3 bases; unmatched junction bases: 22. The CDR3 has 20 residues. Germline V gene data show CDR1 as MDHEN and CDR2 as SYDVKM. The CDR3 loop reads CASIRGPGQGLPVIGNTIYF. DNA of the CDR3: TGTGCCAGCATTCGCGGTCCGGGACAGGGCCTTCCTGTTATTGGAAACACCATATATTTT.

The V call is TRBV9, the J call TRBJ2-6; TRBD2 aligns across 9 bases. Germline V gene lookup returns CDR1 SGDLS and CDR2 YYNGEE. The CDR3 sequence is 19 residues long. After removal of 3 bases from V and 2 bases from J, the junction contained 12 bases not matched to a gene. The CDR3 DNA reads TGTGCCAGCAGCGATGGGGTGAGCGGGGGGAACACTGGGGCCAACGTCCTGACTTTC. Translating it yields CASSDGVSGGNTGANVLTF.

The chain employs TRBV6-5 and TRBJ1-1; 7 nucleotides align to TRBD1. J was trimmed by 4 bases and V by 6 bases; bases with no gene match: 2. Germline loops: CDR1 MNHEY, CDR2 SVGAGI. The CDR3 is 12 amino acids. The CDR3 nucleotides are TGTGCCAGCAGACGGGACAGCACTGAAGCTTTCTTT. As protein: CASRRDSTEAFF.

This clone was counted a few times. This chain links TRBV11-2 with TRBJ2-7; D is perhaps TRBD2 (6 bases). CDR1 and CDR2 (germline): SGHAT, FQNNGV. The CDR3 runs to 15 residues. The germline V and J ends were trimmed by 4 bases and 2 bases, with 15 bases remaining between them. The CDR3 region has the DNA TGTGCCAGCAGCTCCCCGGGCGGGATCACCTACGAGCAGTACTTC. It is translated as CASSSPGGITYEQYF.

This chain links TRBV18 with TRBJ2-1; TRBD1 aligns across 8 bases. The length of the CDR3 is 15 residues. Trimming cost V 4 bases and J 1 base; bases outside gene matches: 3. CDR1 and CDR2 from the germline V gene are KGHSH and LQKENI. The CDR3 DNA reads TGTGCCAGCTCACGGAGACAGGGGTCCTACAATGAGCAGTTCTTC. Protein: CASSRRQGSYNEQFF.

The chain combines TRBV19 with TRBJ1-4; no clear D. CDR1 and CDR2 (germline): LNHDA, SQIVND (reference sequence). There are 14 residues in the CDR3. Deletions cut 3 bases from V and 8 bases from J, with 13 bases between. This chain's CDR3 is CASSIEATYEKLFF. For the CDR3, the DNA is TGTGCCAGTAGTATCGAGGCCACGTACGAAAAACTGTTTTTT.

This chain links TRBV9 with TRBJ2-2; no clear D gene. The CDR3 has 13 amino acids. Germline V lookup: CDR1 SGDLS, CDR2 YYNGEE. Trimming removed 3 bases at V and 1 base at J, with 4 bases between. The CDR3 sequence: CASSAQNTGELFF. DNA of the CDR3: TGTGCCAGCAGCGCCCAGAACACCGGGGAGCTGTTTTTT.

There are a few counts of this clone. V usage is TRBV9 and J usage is TRBJ1-1; D may be TRBD1 (6 bases). Germline CDR1 reads SGDLS; CDR2 reads YYNGEE. V shed 1 base and J shed 3 bases, with 10 bases lying between them. This CDR3 comprises 14 residues. This chain's CDR3 is CASSVQSGDTEAFF. The CDR3 bases are TGTGCCAGCAGCGTACAGTCAGGGGACACTGAAGCTTTCTTT.

The rearrangement uses TRBV9 and TRBJ2-2; D might be TRBD1 (6 bases). The V and J ends lost 5 bases and 7 bases respectively, with 12 bases between them. CDR3 size: 13 residues. Germline V lookup: CDR1 SGDLS, CDR2 YYNGEE. The CDR3 nucleotides are TGTGCCAGCAGTCAACAGGGTGACGGGGAGCTGTTTTTT. This gives the protein CASSQQGDGELFF.

In nucleotides, the CDR3 is TGCGCCAGCAGCCAGTTAGATCACTATGGCTACACCTTC. Residues: CASSQLDHYGYTF. The chain couples TRBV4-3 to TRBJ1-2, with D hard to call. The V and J ends lost 3 bases and 3 bases respectively, with 8 bases between them. Looked up from germline, CDR1 is LGHNA and CDR2 is YSLEER. The CDR3 extends over 13 amino acids.

The V and J genes are TRBV28 and TRBJ2-7, with TRBD1 matching 8 bases. Trimming at V came to 3 bases and at J to 3 bases, leaving 7 bases not matched to a gene. Per germline, CDR1 MDHEN and CDR2 SYDVKM. The CDR3 spans 15 residues. The DNA for the CDR3 is TGTGCCAGCAGTTTTCTTGGACAGGGACTCTACGAGCAGTACTTC. It yields the protein CASSFLGQGLYEQYF.